One sample yielded the 27 T cell receptor beta chains listed below, sequenced in a study of cytomegalovirus exposure and HLA in healthy donors. Primers: 60 Vbeta forward and 13 Jbeta reverse. The repertoire was sequenced with immunoSEQ multiplex PCR; TCRdb's copy has only in-frame clones and lacks some. The sample has roughly 80,000 clones, around 60% seen once. Sequencing was done on a sample of PBMCs. The receptors here all came from a male donor in good health and CMV-seropositive.

The gene calls are TRBV7-9 and TRBJ2-1, with TRBD1 identical over 7 bases. The V and J ends lost 1 base and 6 bases, in that order; junction bases with no gene match: 6. Germline loops: CDR1 SEHNR, CDR2 FQNEAQ (reference sequence). The CDR3 loop spans 15 amino acids. For the CDR3, the DNA is TGTGCCAGCAGCTTAGAGGCAGGGGGTCCCAATGAGCAGTTCTTC. Its translation: CASSLEAGGPNEQFF.

The rearrangement uses TRBV6-1 and TRBJ1-2; D is unclear. The CDR3 contains 13 residues. Trimming removed 10 bases from V and 4 bases from J, with 16 bases in between. Germline CDR1 MNHNS, CDR2 SASEGT. CDR3 residues: CATHSGASYGYTF. Written as DNA, the CDR3 is TGTGCCACTCACTCGGGAGCTAGCTATGGCTACACCTTC.

The chain is built from TRBV7-9 and TRBJ2-3; 14 bases align to TRBD2. The CDR3 totals 18 residues. The ends lost 1 base at V and 1 base at J; junction bases unmatched: 4. CDR1 and CDR2 from the germline V gene are SEHNR and FQNEAQ (reference sequence). CDR3 in amino acids: CASSLEGLAGAGTDTQYF. The CDR3 coding sequence is TGTGCCAGCAGCTTAGAGGGACTAGCGGGAGCGGGCACAGATACGCAGTATTTT.

To note about this clone: This same CDR3 is encoded by further DNA sequences in the sample. The V gene is TRBV9, the J gene TRBJ2-1; TRBD2 agrees at 8 bases. The CDR3 loop spans 15 amino acids. The V segment lost 0 bases and the J segment 5 bases; nucleotides outside the gene matches: 4. Germline assignment: CDR1 SGDLS and CDR2 YYNGEE. The CDR3 loop reads CASSVDGGGNNEQFF. CDR3 DNA: TGTGCCAGCAGCGTAGATGGCGGGGGGAACAATGAGCAGTTCTTC.

The chain carries TRBV7-9 and TRBJ1-1; TRBD1 matches at 11 bases. Trimming took 5 bases from V and 5 from J; bases not matched to a gene: 7. Germline CDR1 SEHNR, CDR2 FQNEAQ (reference sequence). The CDR3 has 15 residues. The CDR3 sequence is CASSPRDRGRTEAFF. As DNA, the CDR3 is TGTGCCAGCAGCCCGAGGGACAGGGGGAGGACTGAAGCTTTCTTT. The variable domain in full, completed from reference TRBV7-9 and TRBJ1-1, reads DTGVSQNPRHKITKRGQNVTFRCDPISEHNRLYWYRQTLGQGPEFLTYFQNEAQLEKSRLLSDRFSAERPKGSFSTLEIQRTEQGDSAMYLCASSPRDRGRTEAFFGQGTRLTVV.

The J gene is TRBJ1-1, the V gene TRBV6-5, with D perhaps matching TRBD1 (5 bases). The CDR3 contains 14 residues. Between the trimmed V and J ends, which lost 2 bases and 5 bases, there was a span of 12 bases. Germline V lookup: CDR1 MNHEY, CDR2 SVGAGI. CDR3 DNA: TGTGCCAGCAGTTACGGGGTTTCAGGGACTGAAGCTTTCTTT. Residues: CASSYGVSGTEAFF.

This clone was counted only a few times. The J gene is TRBJ2-1, the V gene TRBV30; 8 nucleotides line up with TRBD2. The CDR3 is 18 residues long. The J segment lost 0 bases and the V segment lost 0 bases, leaving 10 bases of the junction unmatched. In germline, CDR1 is GTSNPN, CDR2 SVGIG (reference sequence). The CDR3 DNA follows: TGTGCCTGGAGTGTTGAGCGGGGGAGAAAAAGCTCCTACAATGAGCAGTTCTTC. Translation: CAWSVERGRKSSYNEQFF.

The sample holds a few counts of this clone. The chain joins TRBV30 to TRBJ1-2, with 9 positions matching TRBD1. Germline CDR1 and CDR2: GTSNPN and SVGIG (reference sequence). The ends lost 2 bases at V and 8 bases at J; junction bases unmatched: 9. CDR3 length equals 14 residues. CDR3 region: CAWSYNRGLGGYTF. CDR3 DNA: TGTGCCTGGAGTTACAACAGGGGGCTAGGGGGCTACACCTTC.

The chain employs TRBV10-3 and TRBJ1-3, with D tentatively TRBD1 (5 bases). CDR3 size: 14 residues. Trimming stripped 5 bases from V and 4 bases from J, with 12 bases between. CDR1 is ENHRY and CDR2 is SYGVKD in the germline V gene. CDR3 loop: CAISPGLQGNTIYF. CDR3 coding DNA: TGTGCCATCAGTCCGGGACTACAAGGAAACACCATATATTTT.

The CDR3 region is CASSGGTVDEQFF. For the CDR3, the DNA is TGCGCCAGCAGCGGCGGGACTGTCGATGAGCAGTTCTTC. The chain recombines TRBV5-1 with TRBJ2-1, with D possibly being TRBD2 (6 bases). Per germline, CDR1 SGHRS and CDR2 YFSETQ. This CDR3 has 13 amino acids. Trimming cost V 4 bases and J 8 bases, with 13 bases left between them.

V is TRBV11-1 and J is TRBJ1-2; unclear D gene. Between the trimmed V and J ends, which lost 1 base and 5 bases, there was a span of 5 bases. In germline, CDR1 is SGHAT, CDR2 FQDESV (reference sequence). CDR3 length equals 12 residues. For the CDR3, the DNA is TGTGCCAGCAGCTTAGGAGGTTATGGCTACACCTTC. Amino acids: CASSLGGYGYTF.

The gene calls are TRBV28 and TRBJ2-3; 9 nucleotides align to TRBD2. Germline trimming cut 6 bases from V and 7 bases from J; bases unmatched to any gene: 11. The V gene's germline CDR1 is MDHEN and CDR2 SYDVKM. This CDR3 comprises 15 residues. For the CDR3, the DNA is TGTGCCAGCAGCAGAGCGGGAGGTTACGTTAATACGCAGTATTTT. This gives the protein CASSRAGGYVNTQYF.

This chain joins TRBV5-1 and TRBJ1-4; possible D gene TRBD1, 5 bases. The germline V and J ends were trimmed by 4 bases and 6 bases, with 10 bases remaining between them. The CDR3 runs to 13 residues. Germline V gives CDR1 SGHRS, CDR2 YFSETQ. The CDR3 coding sequence is TGCGCCAGCAGCCCCGGGGGGGATGAAAAACTGTTTTTT. It is translated as CASSPGGDEKLFF.

The chain couples TRBV5-8 to TRBJ1-5; tentatively, D is TRBD1 (5 bases). V lost 3 bases to trimming and J lost 5 bases, with 15 bases between them. CDR3 length equals 15 residues. Germline CDR1 reads SGHTS; CDR2 reads YDEGEE. The CDR3 DNA follows: TGTGCCAGCAGCTCGATTAACCGCAGGGATCAGCCCCAGCATTTT. This translates into CASSSINRRDQPQHF. The full variable domain, with the rest looked up from reference TRBV5-8 and TRBJ1-5, is EAGVTQSPTHLIKTRGQQATLRCSPISGHTSVYWYQQALGLGLQFLLWYDEGEERNRGNFPPRFSGRQFPNYSSELNVNALELEDSALYLCASSSINRRDQPQHFGDGTRLSIL.

Only one count was recorded for this clone. The J gene is TRBJ2-1, the V gene TRBV4-1, with D maybe TRBD1 (7 bases). Germline V CDR1 and CDR2: MGHRA, YSYEKL. V was shortened by 6 bases and J by 8 bases, with 23 bases between the two germline ends. CDR3 length equals 16 residues. For the CDR3, the DNA is TGCGCCAGCAGGGAGGGGGCGAGCTACCAATCGGATGAGCAGTTCTTC. Translating gives CASREGASYQSDEQFF.

This clone appeared a single time. The chain is built from TRBV20-1 and TRBJ2-7, with D unresolved. This CDR3 has 11 amino acids. Germline V gene lookup returns CDR1 DFQATT and CDR2 SNEGSKA (reference sequence). The V end lost 5 bases, the J end lost 0 bases, and 5 bases lay between the germline ends. The CDR3 loop is CSAASSYEQYF. In DNA form, the CDR3 reads TGCAGTGCTGCGAGCTCCTACGAGCAGTACTTC.

The rearrangement links TRBV9 to TRBJ2-5; 10 bases are a match to TRBD1. The CDR3 contains 14 residues. The J segment lost 7 bases and the V segment lost 4 bases, leaving 7 bases of the junction unmatched. CDR1 SGDLS and CDR2 YYNGEE come from the germline V gene. The CDR3 DNA follows: TGTGCCAGCAGCCTCAACCGGGACAGGGGGACCCAGTACTTC. Translation gives CASSLNRDRGTQYF.

V usage is TRBV4-2 and J usage is TRBJ2-7; 13 bases are a match to TRBD2. The CDR3 contains 15 residues. V dropped 6 bases and J dropped 3; count of bases not matched to a gene: 5. CDR1 is LGHNA and CDR2 is YNFKEQ in the germline V gene. The CDR3 region has the DNA TGTGCCAGCAGTCGTGGACTAGCGGGGGACTACGAGCAGTACTTC. Translating gives CASSRGLAGDYEQYF.

The chain carries TRBV7-9 and TRBJ1-1, with a tentative D call TRBD1 (6 bases). The CDR3 sequence is 15 residues long. Germline V gene data show CDR1 as SEHNR and CDR2 as FQNEAQ (reference sequence). V dropped 1 base and J dropped 2 bases, with 11 bases sitting between them. The CDR3 is CASSLDRGGNTEAFF. For the CDR3, the DNA is TGTGCCAGCAGCTTAGATCGAGGGGGAAACACTGAAGCTTTCTTT.

This clone has only one observation. The chain carries TRBV25-1 and TRBJ2-1; a weak D match, TRBD2 (6 bases). V gave up 3 bases and J gave up 7 bases, with 13 bases separating them. Germline V lookup: CDR1 MGHDK, CDR2 SYGVNS. The CDR3 totals 14 residues. The CDR3 bases are TGTGCCAGCAGTGAGGGTTCGGGGAGGAATGAGCAGTTCTTC. Its translation is CASSEGSGRNEQFF.

J is TRBJ1-2 and V is TRBV19; 8 nucleotides align to TRBD1. V shed 3 bases and J 4 bases; nucleotides not matched to a gene: 4. Per germline, CDR1 LNHDA and CDR2 SQIVND (reference sequence). This CDR3 is built from 14 residues. The CDR3 is CASSIVTGVYGYTF. The CDR3 nucleotides are TGTGCCAGTAGTATCGTGACAGGGGTCTATGGCTACACCTTC.

This clone has only a few counts. The gene calls are TRBV6-5 and TRBJ2-7, with 10 positions matching TRBD1. The CDR3 sequence is 14 residues long. The V gene end was trimmed by 6 bases and the J gene end by 3 bases; junction bases not matched to a gene: 5. Germline V gene lookup returns CDR1 MNHEY and CDR2 SVGAGI. CDR3 in DNA: TGTGCCAGCAGAGGGACAGGGGAAGACTACGAGCAGTACTTC. Its translation: CASRGTGEDYEQYF.

The gene calls are TRBV10-3 and TRBJ2-2; maybe TRBD2 (6 bases). V was shortened by 2 bases and J by 6 bases, with 19 bases between the two germline ends. CDR1 and CDR2 (germline): ENHRY, SYGVKD. The CDR3 loop spans 17 amino acids. The CDR3 reads CAISENSRGGRAGELFF. The CDR3 bases are TGTGCCATCAGTGAGAACTCTAGGGGAGGTCGGGCCGGGGAGCTGTTTTTT.

V gene TRBV5-1 combines with J gene TRBJ1-6; 10 bases map to TRBD1. V was clipped by 4 bases and J by 10 bases; unmatched bases: 8. The CDR3 extends over 15 amino acids. Germline V gene sequence: CDR1 SGHRS, CDR2 YFSETQ. CDR3 region: CASSRSGTGESPLHF. As DNA, the CDR3 is TGCGCCAGCAGCAGATCCGGGACAGGGGAATCACCCCTCCACTTT.

The V call is TRBV10-3, the J call TRBJ1-2, with a tentative D call TRBD1 (6 bases). CDR3 length equals 11 residues. CDR1 and CDR2 (germline): ENHRY, SYGVKD. V lost 10 bases and J 5 bases, leaving 11 bases between the germline ends. DNA for the CDR3: TGTGCCACAGGGGCAGGGTATGGCTACACCTTC. Protein product: CATGAGYGYTF.

The V gene is TRBV5-1, the J gene TRBJ2-2; 13 positions match TRBD2. Trimming cost V 4 bases and J 1 base; bases outside gene matches: 13. The V gene's germline CDR1 is SGHRS and CDR2 YFSETQ. There are 20 residues in the CDR3. In DNA, the CDR3 is TGCGCCAGCAGCCCCCGCGGCGTGACTAGCGGGGGGAAGAACACCGGGGAGCTGTTTTTT. This gives the protein CASSPRGVTSGGKNTGELFF.

The V gene is TRBV9, the J gene TRBJ2-3; 8 nucleotides align to TRBD2. This CDR3 contains 13 residues. Trimming cost V 4 bases and J 6 bases; bases outside gene matches: 4. Germline V CDR1 and CDR2: SGDLS, YYNGEE. This chain's CDR3 is CASSLGGADTQYF. The CDR3 nucleotides are TGTGCCAGCAGCCTCGGGGGGGCGGATACGCAGTATTTT.